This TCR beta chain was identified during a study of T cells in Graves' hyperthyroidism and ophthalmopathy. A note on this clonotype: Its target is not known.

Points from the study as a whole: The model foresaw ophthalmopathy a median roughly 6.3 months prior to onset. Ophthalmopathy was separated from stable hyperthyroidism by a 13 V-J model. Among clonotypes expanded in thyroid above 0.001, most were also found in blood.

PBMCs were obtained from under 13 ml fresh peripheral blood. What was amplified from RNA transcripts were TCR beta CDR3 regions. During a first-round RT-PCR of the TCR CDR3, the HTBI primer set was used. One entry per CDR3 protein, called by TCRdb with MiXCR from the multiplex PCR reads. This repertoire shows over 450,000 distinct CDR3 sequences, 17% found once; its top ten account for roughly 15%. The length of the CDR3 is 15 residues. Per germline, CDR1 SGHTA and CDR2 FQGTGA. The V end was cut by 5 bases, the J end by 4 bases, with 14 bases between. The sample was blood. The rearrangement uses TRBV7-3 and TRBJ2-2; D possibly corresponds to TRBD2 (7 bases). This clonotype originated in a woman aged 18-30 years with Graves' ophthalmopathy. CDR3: CASSPDGGRTGELFF. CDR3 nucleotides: TGTGCCAGCAGCCCGGACGGGGGGCGCACCGGGGAGCTGTTTTTT. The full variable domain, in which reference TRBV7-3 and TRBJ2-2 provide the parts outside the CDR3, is GAGVSQTPSNKVTEKGKYVELRCDPISGHTALYWYRQSLGQGPEFLIYFQGTGAADDSGLPNDRFFAVRPEGSVSTLKIQRTERGDSAVYLCASSPDGGRTGELFFGEGSRLTVL.